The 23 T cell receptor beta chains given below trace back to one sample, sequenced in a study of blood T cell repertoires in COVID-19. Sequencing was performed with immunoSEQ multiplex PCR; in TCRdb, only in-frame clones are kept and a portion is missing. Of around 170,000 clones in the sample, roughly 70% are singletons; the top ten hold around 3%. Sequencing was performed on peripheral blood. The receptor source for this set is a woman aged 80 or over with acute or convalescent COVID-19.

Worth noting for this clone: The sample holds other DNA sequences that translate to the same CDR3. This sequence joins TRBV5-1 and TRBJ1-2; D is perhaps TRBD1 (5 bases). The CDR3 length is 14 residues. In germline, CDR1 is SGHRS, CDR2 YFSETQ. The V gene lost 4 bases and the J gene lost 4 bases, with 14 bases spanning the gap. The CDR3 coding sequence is TGCGCCAGCAGCCCGGAGGGGCAGTTCTATGGCTACACCTTC. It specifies CASSPEGQFYGYTF.

The CDR3 reads CAISESPPGIGYEQYF. The CDR3 bases are TGTGCCATCAGTGAGTCCCCCCCAGGGATAGGCTACGAGCAGTACTTC. The V gene is TRBV10-3, the J gene TRBJ2-7, with D perhaps TRBD1 (5 bases). Germline V gene lookup returns CDR1 ENHRY and CDR2 SYGVKD. Trimming removed 0 bases at V and 3 bases at J, with 15 bases between. The CDR3 is made up of 16 amino acids.

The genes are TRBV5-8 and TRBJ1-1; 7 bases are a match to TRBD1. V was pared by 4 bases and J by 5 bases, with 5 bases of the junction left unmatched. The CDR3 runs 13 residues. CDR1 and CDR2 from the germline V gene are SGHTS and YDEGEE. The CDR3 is CASSRDRATEAFF. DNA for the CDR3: TGTGCCAGCAGCCGTGACAGGGCGACTGAAGCTTTCTTT.

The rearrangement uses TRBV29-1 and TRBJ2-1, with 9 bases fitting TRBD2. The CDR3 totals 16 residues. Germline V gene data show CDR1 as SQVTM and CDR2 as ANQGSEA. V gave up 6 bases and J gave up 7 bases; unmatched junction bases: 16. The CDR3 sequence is CSVVRASAGGGNEQFF. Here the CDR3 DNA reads TGCAGCGTGGTGAGGGCGAGCGCGGGGGGGGGAAATGAGCAGTTCTTC.

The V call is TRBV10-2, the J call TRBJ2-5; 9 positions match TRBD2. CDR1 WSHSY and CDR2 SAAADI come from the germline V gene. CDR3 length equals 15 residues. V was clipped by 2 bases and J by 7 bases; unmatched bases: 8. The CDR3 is CASSESSGGTRTQYF. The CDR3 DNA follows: TGCGCCAGCAGTGAGAGTAGCGGGGGAACCCGGACCCAGTACTTC.

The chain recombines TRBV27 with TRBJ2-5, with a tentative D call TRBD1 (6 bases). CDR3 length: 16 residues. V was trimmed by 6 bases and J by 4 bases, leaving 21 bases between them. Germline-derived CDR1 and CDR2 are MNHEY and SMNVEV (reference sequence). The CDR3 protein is CASSHTGLRTRETQYF. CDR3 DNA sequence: TGTGCCAGCAGCCATACAGGGCTGAGAACAAGAGAGACCCAGTACTTC.

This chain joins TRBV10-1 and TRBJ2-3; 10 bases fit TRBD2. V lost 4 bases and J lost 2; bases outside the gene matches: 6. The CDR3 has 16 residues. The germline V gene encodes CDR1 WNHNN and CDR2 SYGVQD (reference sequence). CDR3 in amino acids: CASSGTSGEFTDTQYF. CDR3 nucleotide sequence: TGCGCCAGCAGTGGGACTAGCGGAGAATTCACAGATACGCAGTATTTT.

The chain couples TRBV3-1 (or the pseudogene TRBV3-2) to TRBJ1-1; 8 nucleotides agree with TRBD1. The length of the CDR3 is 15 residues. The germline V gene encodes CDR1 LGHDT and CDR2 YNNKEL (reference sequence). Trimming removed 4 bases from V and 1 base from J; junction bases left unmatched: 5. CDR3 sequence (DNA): TGTGCCAGCAGCCGCGGACAGGGAACGAACACTGAAGCTTTCTTT. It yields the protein CASSRGQGTNTEAFF.

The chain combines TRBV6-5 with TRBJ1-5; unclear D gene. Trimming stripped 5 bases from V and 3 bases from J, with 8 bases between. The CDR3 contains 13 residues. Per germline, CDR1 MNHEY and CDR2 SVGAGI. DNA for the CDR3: TGTGCCAGCAGTATCCAGTACAATCAGCCCCAGCATTTT. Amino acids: CASSIQYNQPQHF.

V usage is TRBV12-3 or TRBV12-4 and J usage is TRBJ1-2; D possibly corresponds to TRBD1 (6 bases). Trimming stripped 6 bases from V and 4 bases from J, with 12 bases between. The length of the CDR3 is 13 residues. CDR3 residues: CASSLGQSYGYTF. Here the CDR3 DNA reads TGTGCCAGCAGCCTCGGACAGTCCTATGGCTACACCTTC.

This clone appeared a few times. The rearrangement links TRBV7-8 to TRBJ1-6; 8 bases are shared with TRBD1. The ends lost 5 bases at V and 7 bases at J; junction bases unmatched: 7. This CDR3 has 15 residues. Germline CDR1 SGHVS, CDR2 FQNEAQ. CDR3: CASSTRQGRNSPLHF. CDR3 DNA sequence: TGTGCCAGCAGCACACGACAGGGGCGGAATTCACCCCTCCACTTT. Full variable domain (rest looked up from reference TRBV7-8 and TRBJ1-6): GAGVSQSPRYKVAKRGQDVALRCDPISGHVSLFWYQQALGQGPEFLTYFQNEAQLDKSGLPSDRFFAERPEGSVSTLKIQRTQQEDSAVYLCASSTRQGRNSPLHFGNGTRLTVT.

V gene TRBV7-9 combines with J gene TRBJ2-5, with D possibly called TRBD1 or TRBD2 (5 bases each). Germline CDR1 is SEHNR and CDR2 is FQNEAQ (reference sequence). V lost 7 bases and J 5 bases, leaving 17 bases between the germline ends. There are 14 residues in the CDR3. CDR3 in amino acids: CASTKGARGETQYF. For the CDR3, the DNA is TGTGCCAGCACCAAAGGGGCCCGCGGGGAGACCCAGTACTTC.

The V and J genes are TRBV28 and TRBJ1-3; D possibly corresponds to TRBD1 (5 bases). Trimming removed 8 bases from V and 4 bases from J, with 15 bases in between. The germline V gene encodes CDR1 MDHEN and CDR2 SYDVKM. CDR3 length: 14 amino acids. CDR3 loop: CASGWDSGGNTIYF. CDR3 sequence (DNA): TGTGCCAGCGGCTGGGACTCAGGGGGAAACACCATATATTTT.

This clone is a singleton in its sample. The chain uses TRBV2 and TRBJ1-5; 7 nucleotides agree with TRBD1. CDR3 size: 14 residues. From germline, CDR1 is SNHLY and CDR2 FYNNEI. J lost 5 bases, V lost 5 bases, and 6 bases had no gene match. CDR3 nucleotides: TGTGCCAGCAGTTCCCGGGACAGATATCAGCCCCAGCATTTT. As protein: CASSSRDRYQPQHF.

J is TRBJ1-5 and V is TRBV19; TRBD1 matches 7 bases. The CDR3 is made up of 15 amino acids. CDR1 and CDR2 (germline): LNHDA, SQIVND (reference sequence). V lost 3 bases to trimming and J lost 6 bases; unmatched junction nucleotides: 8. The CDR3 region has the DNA TGTGCCAGTAGTATCGAGGAGGGGGCAGGTCAGCCCCAGCATTTT. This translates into CASSIEEGAGQPQHF.

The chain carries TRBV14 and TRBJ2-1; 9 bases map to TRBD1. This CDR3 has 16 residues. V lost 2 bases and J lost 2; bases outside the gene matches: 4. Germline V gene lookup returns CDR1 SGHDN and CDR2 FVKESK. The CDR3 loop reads CASSQPRDRAYNEQFF. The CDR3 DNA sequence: TGTGCCAGCAGCCAACCCCGGGACAGGGCCTACAATGAGCAGTTCTTC.

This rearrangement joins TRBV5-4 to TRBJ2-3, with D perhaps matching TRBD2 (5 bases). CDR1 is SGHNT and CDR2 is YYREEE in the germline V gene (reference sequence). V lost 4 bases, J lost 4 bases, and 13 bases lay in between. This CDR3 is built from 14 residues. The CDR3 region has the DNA TGTGCCAGCAGCGTGGGAGTAAAAGCAGATACGCAGTATTTT. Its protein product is CASSVGVKADTQYF.

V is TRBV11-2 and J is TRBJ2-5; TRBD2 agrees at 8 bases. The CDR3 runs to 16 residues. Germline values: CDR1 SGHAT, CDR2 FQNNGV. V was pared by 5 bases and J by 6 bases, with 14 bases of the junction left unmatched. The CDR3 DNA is TGTGCCAGCAGCCCCCCGGGACTAGAGGCTAAGAAGACCCAGTACTTC. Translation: CASSPPGLEAKKTQYF.

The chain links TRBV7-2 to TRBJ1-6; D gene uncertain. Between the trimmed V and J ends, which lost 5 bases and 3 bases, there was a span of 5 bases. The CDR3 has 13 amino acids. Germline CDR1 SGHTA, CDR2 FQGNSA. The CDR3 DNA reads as TGTGCCAGCAGCCCAGACTATAATTCACCCCTCCACTTT. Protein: CASSPDYNSPLHF.

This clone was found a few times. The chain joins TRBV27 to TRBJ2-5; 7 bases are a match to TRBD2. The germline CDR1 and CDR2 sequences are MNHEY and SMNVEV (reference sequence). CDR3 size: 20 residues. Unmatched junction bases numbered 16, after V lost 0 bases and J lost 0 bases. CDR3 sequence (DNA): TGTGCCAGCAGTTTATCACCCCCCGGACTTTTTCGGGGGGACCAAGAGACCCAGTACTTC. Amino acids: CASSLSPPGLFRGDQETQYF.

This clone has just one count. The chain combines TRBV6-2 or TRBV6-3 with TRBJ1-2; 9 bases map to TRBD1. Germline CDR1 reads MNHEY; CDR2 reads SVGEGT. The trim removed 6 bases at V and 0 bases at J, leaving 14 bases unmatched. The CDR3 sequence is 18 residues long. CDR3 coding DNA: TGTGCCAGCAGCCCACTTCCGGGACAGGGAAGCTCTAACTATGGCTACACCTTC. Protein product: CASSPLPGQGSSNYGYTF.

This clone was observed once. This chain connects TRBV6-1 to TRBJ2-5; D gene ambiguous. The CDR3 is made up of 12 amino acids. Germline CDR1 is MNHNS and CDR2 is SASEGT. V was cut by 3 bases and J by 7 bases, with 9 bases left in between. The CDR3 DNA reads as TGTGCCAGCAGTGAGGTAACCGGGACCCAGTACTTC. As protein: CASSEVTGTQYF.

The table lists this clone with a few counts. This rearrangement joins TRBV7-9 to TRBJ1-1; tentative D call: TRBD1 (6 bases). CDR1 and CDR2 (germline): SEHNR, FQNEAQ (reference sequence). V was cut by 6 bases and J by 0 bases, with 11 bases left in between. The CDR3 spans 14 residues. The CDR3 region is CASRHRDMNTEAFF. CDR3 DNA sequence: TGTGCCAGCAGACACAGGGATATGAACACTGAAGCTTTCTTT.